Listed below are T cell receptor beta chains from one sample, sequenced in a study of cytomegalovirus exposure and HLA in healthy donors. Data came from immunoSEQ multiplex PCR; TCRdb stores just in-frame clones and leaves some out. This table holds about 140,000 clones, 84% found once. Sequenced input: PBMCs. The receptor source for this set is a woman younger than 45 in good health and CMV-seronegative. CDR3s include the opening cysteine and the closing phenylalanine or tryptophan. The D gene is left open where the match is weak. Expanded clones are given a class, and other clones once, few, many or no size at all.

d_gene,v_gene,abundance,j_gene,CDR3aa,CDR3nt
TRBD2,TRBV2,once,TRBJ2-5,CARTSGNQETQYF,TGTGCCAGGACTAGCGGCAATCAAGAGACCCAGTACTTC
TRBD1,TRBV7-3,few,TRBJ2-2,CATGQGGAGELFF,TGTGCCACAGGACAGGGGGGCGCCGGGGAGCTGTTTTTT
-,TRBV7-8,few,TRBJ1-1,CASSLGANTEAFF,TGTGCCAGCAGCTTAGGGGCGAACACTGAAGCTTTCTTT
-,TRBV18,-,TRBJ2-5,CASSPRRRHTVQETQYF,TGTGCCAGCTCACCCAGACGTCGCCATACAGTCCAAGAGACCCAGTACTTC
TRBD1,TRBV11-2,-,TRBJ1-2,CASSLGGTGGNYGYTF,TGTGCCAGCAGCTTAGGTGGGACAGGGGGCAACTATGGCTACACCTTC
-,TRBV6-1,-,TRBJ1-2,CASASDRWIRGYTF,TGTGCCAGCGCCTCAGACAGATGGATCCGTGGCTACACCTTC
-,TRBV4-2,-,TRBJ1-6,CASSQDAPQARNSPLHF,TGTGCCAGCAGCCAAGATGCCCCCCAGGCAAGGAATTCACCCCTCCACTTT
TRBD2,TRBV7-2,many,TRBJ2-7,CASSLAGGASYEQYF,TGTGCCAGCAGCTTAGCCGGGGGGGCATCCTACGAGCAGTACTTC
TRBD2,TRBV7-3,-,TRBJ2-3,CASSLISGGSTDTQYF,TGTGCCAGCAGCTTAATTTCGGGGGGAAGCACAGATACGCAGTATTTT
-,TRBV4-1,-,TRBJ2-1,CASSRIVGAISTNEQFF,TGCGCCAGCAGCCGGATTGTGGGCGCTATCTCTACAAATGAGCAGTTCTTC
TRBD2,TRBV12-5,-,TRBJ2-3,CATSGVTDTQYF,TGTGCTACTAGCGGGGTTACAGATACGCAGTATTTT
-,TRBV5-1,-,TRBJ2-7,CASSIGRDTIYEQYF,TGCGCCAGCAGCATTGGGAGGGACACAATCTACGAGCAGTACTTC
TRBD1,TRBV10-2,once,TRBJ2-3,CASVSAGQDTDTQYF,TGCGCCAGCGTTTCGGCGGGACAGGACACAGATACGCAGTATTTT
TRBD1,TRBV28,-,TRBJ1-2,CASSSTGVNYGYTF,TGTGCCAGCAGTTCGACAGGGGTTAACTATGGCTACACCTTC
-,TRBV2,-,TRBJ2-7,CASTISFGTYEQYF,TGTGCCAGCACTATTTCCTTCGGGACCTACGAGCAGTACTTC
-,TRBV28,-,TRBJ2-7,CASFNRDYYEQYF,TGTGCCAGCTTTAACAGGGACTACTACGAGCAGTACTTC
TRBD1,TRBV10-3,many,TRBJ2-7,CAISEGQGAGEQYF,TGTGCCATCAGCGAGGGACAGGGGGCAGGCGAGCAGTACTTC
-,TRBV2,few,TRBJ1-2,CASSVDRSYGYTF,TGTGCCAGCAGTGTTGACAGAAGCTATGGCTACACCTTC
TRBD1,TRBV27,few,TRBJ1-2,CASSLRAGGRVSYGYTF,TGTGCCAGCAGTTTACGGGCAGGGGGCCGGGTGAGCTATGGCTACACCTTC
-,TRBV21-1,once,TRBJ1-6,CASSKDGPNSPLHF,TGTGCCAGCAGCAAAGACGGTCCCAATTCACCCCTCCACTTT
TRBD1,TRBV6-6,-,TRBJ1-2,CASSGQGARLGYTF,TGTGCCAGTTCAGGACAGGGGGCTAGATTGGGCTACACCTTC
-,TRBV18,medium-sized,TRBJ2-6,CASSPLSGANVLTF,TGTGCCAGCTCACCCCTCTCTGGGGCCAACGTCCTGACTTTC
-,TRBV30,-,TRBJ1-5,CAWSVPGYPNQPQHF,TGTGCCTGGAGTGTACCAGGGTACCCCAATCAGCCCCAGCATTTT
-,TRBV5-1,once,TRBJ2-7,CASSLGGGALSYEQYF,TGCGCCAGCAGCCTGGGAGGCGGGGCCCTCTCCTACGAGCAGTACTTC
TRBD1,TRBV13,-,TRBJ2-2,CASSSPSTGAYTGELFF,TGTGCCAGCAGCTCCCCCTCTACAGGGGCCTACACCGGGGAGCTGTTTTTT
-,TRBV19,-,TRBJ1-6,CASSIVRGGSPLHF,TGTGCCAGTAGTATTGTCCGAGGCGGTTCACCCCTCCACTTT
-,TRBV23-1,-,TRBJ2-7,CASSHPDGPYEQYF,TGCGCCAGCAGTCACCCGGATGGGCCTTACGAGCAGTACTTC
TRBD2,TRBV5-1,-,TRBJ2-1,CASSPGTSGSNEQFF,TGCGCCAGCAGCCCCGGGACTAGCGGGTCCAATGAGCAGTTCTTC
-,TRBV9,-,TRBJ1-3,CASSVARSGNTIYF,TGTGCCAGCAGCGTAGCGAGATCCGGAAACACCATATATTTT
TRBD1,TRBV5-1,-,TRBJ2-3,CASSDTGGDTQYF,TGCGCCAGCAGCGATACAGGGGGAGATACGCAGTATTTT
TRBD1,TRBV2,-,TRBJ1-2,CASSPSGTGKSLYTF,TGTGCCAGCAGTCCTTCCGGGACAGGGAAGAGCCTCTACACCTTC
-,TRBV27,-,TRBJ1-1,CASSYGGLNTEAFF,TGTGCCAGCAGTTACGGGGGGCTGAACACTGAAGCTTTCTTT
TRBD1,TRBV28,once,TRBJ2-7,CASSETGSSYEQYF,TGTGCCAGCAGTGAGACAGGGAGCTCCTACGAGCAGTACTTC
-,TRBV19,-,TRBJ1-2,CASSIDRGGNYGYTF,TGTGCCAGTAGTATAGATCGAGGAGGGAACTATGGCTACACCTTC
-,TRBV5-1,once,TRBJ1-2,CASSLSLTTNRAGYTF,TGCGCCAGCAGCTTGAGCCTGACCACGAACAGGGCTGGCTACACCTTC
-,TRBV5-6,-,TRBJ1-4,CASSREAPNEKLFF,TGTGCCAGCAGCCGGGAGGCGCCTAATGAAAAACTGTTTTTT
-,TRBV27,-,TRBJ2-7,CASSPRVTGEQYF,TGTGCCAGCAGTCCCAGGGTGACGGGCGAGCAGTACTTC
TRBD1,TRBV7-2,few,TRBJ2-7,CASSPDRGRSYEQYF,TGTGCCAGCAGCCCTGACAGGGGACGGTCCTACGAGCAGTACTTC
-,TRBV15,-,TRBJ2-7,CATSRDPVLYYEQYF,TGTGCCACCAGCAGAGACCCCGTCCTTTACTACGAGCAGTACTTC
TRBD1,TRBV4-2,-,TRBJ1-2,CASSPKRGQSYGYTF,TGTGCCAGCAGCCCCAAGAGGGGACAGTCTTATGGCTACACCTTC